This T cell receptor (beta chain) was observed in a study of blood T cell repertoires in COVID-19. Sequencing used immunoSEQ multiplex PCR; TCRdb keeps in-frame clones, though not all of them. The sample has 200,000 to 250,000 clones; around 89% are singletons. The J segment lost 5 bases and the V segment lost 1 base, leaving 7 bases of the junction unmatched. The V gene's germline CDR1 is SGHVS and CDR2 FNYEAQ. The CDR3 runs to 15 residues. Membership in each cohort depended on participant-reported clinical history. The chain uses TRBV7-6 and TRBJ2-5; 7 nucleotides line up with TRBD2. The sample was PBMCs or T cells enriched from blood (not recorded which). This clonotype originated in a woman in her twenties or thirties who had recovered from COVID-19. This chain's CDR3 is CASSLEWRGGETQYF. The CDR3 nucleotides are TGTGCCAGCAGCTTAGAGTGGAGGGGAGGGGAGACCCAGTACTTC.